This T cell receptor beta chain derives from a study of T cell clonality in common variable immunodeficiency. Study-wide results and caveats: CVID subjects had higher TCRbeta clonality than healthy controls, most marked in about a third. Patient heterogeneity in the CVID cohort limited correlations between repertoire features and clinical complications. Fewer deletions and N-nucleotide insertions were reportedly seen in common variable immunodeficiency TCR beta sequences.

The method was immunoSEQ multiplex PCR; TCRdb's version includes in-frame clones alone and lacks a portion of them. The sample contains roughly 12,000 clones, none of them singletons. With 4 bases clipped from V and 5 bases from J, the junction kept 1 base outside the gene matches. Germline CDR1 is MNHNS and CDR2 is SASEGT. The CDR3 is 14 residues long. Most patients and controls had Caucasian heritage. Blood came from CVID subjects not ill and not taking immunomodulatory or immunosuppressive medication. Comments on this clone: The target antigen is unknown. Sequencing ends 3 residues short of the CDR3 end; the germline J gene provides the rest.

This receptor was taken from a human donor with common variable immunodeficiency. The chain is built from TRBV6-1 and TRBJ2-5, with TRBD2 matching over 13 bases. Material: peripheral blood mononuclear cells. CDR3: CASSGTSGGETQYF. CDR3 DNA (partial): TGTGCCAGCAGTGGGACTAGCGGGGGCGAGACC.